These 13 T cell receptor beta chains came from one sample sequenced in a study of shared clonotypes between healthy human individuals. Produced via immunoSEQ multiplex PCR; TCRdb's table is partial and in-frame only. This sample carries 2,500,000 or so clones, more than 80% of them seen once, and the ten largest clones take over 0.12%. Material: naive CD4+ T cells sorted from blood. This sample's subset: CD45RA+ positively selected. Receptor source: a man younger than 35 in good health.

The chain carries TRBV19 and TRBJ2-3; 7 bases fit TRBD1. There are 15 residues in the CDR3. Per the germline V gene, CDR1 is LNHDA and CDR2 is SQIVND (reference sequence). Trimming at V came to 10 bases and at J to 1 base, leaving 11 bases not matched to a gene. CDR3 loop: CATTLGGLGTDTQYF. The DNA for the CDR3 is TGTGCCACCACACTAGGGGGCCTGGGCACAGATACGCAGTATTTT.

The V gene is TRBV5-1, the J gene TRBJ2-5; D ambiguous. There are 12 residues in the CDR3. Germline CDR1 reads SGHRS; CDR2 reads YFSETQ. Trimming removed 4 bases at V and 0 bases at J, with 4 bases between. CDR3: CASSENQETQYF. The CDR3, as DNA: TGCGCCAGCAGCGAAAACCAAGAGACCCAGTACTTC.

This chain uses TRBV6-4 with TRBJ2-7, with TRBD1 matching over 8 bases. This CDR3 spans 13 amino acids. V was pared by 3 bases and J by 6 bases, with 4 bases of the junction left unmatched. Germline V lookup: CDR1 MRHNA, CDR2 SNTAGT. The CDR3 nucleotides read TGTGCCAGCAGTGAACAGGGGGGAACCGAGCAGTACTTC. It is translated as CASSEQGGTEQYF.

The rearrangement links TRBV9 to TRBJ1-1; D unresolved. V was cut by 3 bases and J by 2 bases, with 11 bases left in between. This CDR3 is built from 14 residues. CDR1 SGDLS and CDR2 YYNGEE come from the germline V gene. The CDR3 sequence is CASSASTENTEAFF. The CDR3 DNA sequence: TGTGCCAGCAGCGCCTCGACCGAAAACACTGAAGCTTTCTTT.

The CDR3 DNA is TGTGCCAGCAGTGTCCGCCTCATATACCAGCCCCAGCATTTT. It is translated as CASSVRLIYQPQHF. The chain uses TRBV2 and TRBJ1-5; D unclear. The CDR3 consists of 14 residues. Germline V CDR1 and CDR2: SNHLY, FYNNEI. Trimming took off 4 bases at V and 7 bases at J, with 14 bases between the two ends.

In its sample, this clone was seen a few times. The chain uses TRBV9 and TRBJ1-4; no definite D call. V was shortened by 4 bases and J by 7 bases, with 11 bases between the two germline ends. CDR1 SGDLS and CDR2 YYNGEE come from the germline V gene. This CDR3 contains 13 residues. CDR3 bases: TGTGCCAGCAGCTCCGACCGGTTTGAAAAACTGTTTTTT. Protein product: CASSSDRFEKLFF. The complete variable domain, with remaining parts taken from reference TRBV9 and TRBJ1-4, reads DSGVTQTPKHLITATGQRVTLRCSPRSGDLSVYWYQQSLDQGLQFLIQYYNGEERAKGNILERFSAQQFPDLHSELNLSSLELGDSALYFCASSSDRFEKLFFGSGTQLSVL.

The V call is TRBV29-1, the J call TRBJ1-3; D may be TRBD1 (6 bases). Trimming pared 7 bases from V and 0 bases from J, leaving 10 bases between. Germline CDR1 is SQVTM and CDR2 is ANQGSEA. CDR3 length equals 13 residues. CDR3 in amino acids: CSGQESSGNTIYF. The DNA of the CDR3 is TGCAGCGGACAGGAGAGCTCTGGAAACACCATATATTTT.

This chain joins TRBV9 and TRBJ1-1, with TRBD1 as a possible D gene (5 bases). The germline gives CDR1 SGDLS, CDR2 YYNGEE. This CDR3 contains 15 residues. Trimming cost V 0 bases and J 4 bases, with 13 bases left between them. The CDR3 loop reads CASSVEGGASTEAFF. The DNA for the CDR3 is TGTGCCAGCAGCGTAGAGGGAGGGGCGAGCACTGAAGCTTTCTTT.

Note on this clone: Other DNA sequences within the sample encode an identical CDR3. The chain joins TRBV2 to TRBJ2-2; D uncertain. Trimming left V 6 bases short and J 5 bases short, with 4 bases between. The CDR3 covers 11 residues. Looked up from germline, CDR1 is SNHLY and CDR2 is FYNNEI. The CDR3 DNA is TGTGCCAGCAGCAGGACCGGGGAGCTGTTTTTT. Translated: CASSRTGELFF.

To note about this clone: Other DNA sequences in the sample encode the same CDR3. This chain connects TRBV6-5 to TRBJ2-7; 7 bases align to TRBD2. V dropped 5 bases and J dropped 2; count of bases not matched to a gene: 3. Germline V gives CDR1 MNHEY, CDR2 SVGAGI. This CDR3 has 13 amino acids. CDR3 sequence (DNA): TGTGCCAGCAGTCGGGGGGTGACCTACGAGCAGTACTTC. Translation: CASSRGVTYEQYF.

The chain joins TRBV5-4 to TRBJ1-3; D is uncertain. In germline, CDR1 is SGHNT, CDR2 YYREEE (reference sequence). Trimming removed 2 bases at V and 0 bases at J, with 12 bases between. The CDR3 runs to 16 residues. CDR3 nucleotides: TGTGCCAGCAGCTTAGGACGGAGCCTCTCTGGAAACACCATATATTTT. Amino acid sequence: CASSLGRSLSGNTIYF.

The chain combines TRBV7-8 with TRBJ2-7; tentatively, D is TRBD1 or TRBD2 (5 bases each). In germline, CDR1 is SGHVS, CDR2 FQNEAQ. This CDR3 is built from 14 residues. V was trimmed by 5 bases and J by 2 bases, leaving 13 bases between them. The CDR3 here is CASSQRDGPYEQYF. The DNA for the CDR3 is TGTGCCAGCAGCCAAAGGGACGGTCCCTACGAGCAGTACTTC.

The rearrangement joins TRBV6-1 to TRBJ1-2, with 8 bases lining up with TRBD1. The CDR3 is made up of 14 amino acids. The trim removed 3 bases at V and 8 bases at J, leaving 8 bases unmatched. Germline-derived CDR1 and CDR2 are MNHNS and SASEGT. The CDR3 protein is CASSEPGQGRGYTF. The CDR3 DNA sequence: TGTGCCAGCAGTGAGCCCGGACAGGGTAGAGGCTACACCTTC.